This T cell receptor beta chain was recovered during a study of graft-versus-host responses after intestinal transplantation. Study-wide context: The transplants performed in recipients were multivisceral, liver-intestinal, or isolated intestinal. After anti-thymocyte globulin induction, recipients took tacrolimus and steroids for around three years.

As to this clone: Antigen specificity is unknown.

General study points: The study associated peak circulating GvH clone levels with early post-transplant HvG declines. Recipient marrow contained GvH clones, some of which appeared first in ileum or blood.

Repertoires were generated with immunoSEQ multiplex PCR, while TCRdb's copy carries only in-frame clones and drops some. The table records roughly 50,000 clones, more than 80% of them present only once. Germline loops: CDR1 SGDLS, CDR2 YYNGEE. There are 15 residues in the CDR3. V gave up 0 bases and J gave up 2 bases, with 11 bases separating them. This clonotype was obtained from a human patient who received an intestinal transplant, so some T cells may come from the graft donor. The V call is TRBV9, the J call TRBJ1-2, with D unresolved. Sample: PBMCs, taken 650 to 670 days after intestinal transplant. CDR3 coding DNA: TGTGCCAGCAGCGTAGTAGGTGAGGCAAACTATGGCTACACCTTC. Translation gives CASSVVGEANYGYTF.